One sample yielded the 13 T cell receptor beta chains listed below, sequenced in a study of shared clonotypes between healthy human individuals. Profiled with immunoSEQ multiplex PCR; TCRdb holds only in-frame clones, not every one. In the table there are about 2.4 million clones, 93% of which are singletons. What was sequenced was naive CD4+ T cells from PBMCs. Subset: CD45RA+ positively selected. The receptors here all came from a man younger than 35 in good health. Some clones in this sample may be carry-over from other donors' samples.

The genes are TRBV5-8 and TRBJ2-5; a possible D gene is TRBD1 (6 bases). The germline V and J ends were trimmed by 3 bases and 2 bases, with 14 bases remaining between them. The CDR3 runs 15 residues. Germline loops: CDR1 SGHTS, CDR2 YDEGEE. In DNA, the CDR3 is TGTGCCAGCAGCTCCAGGGGTGGGTGGCAAGAGACCCAGTACTTC. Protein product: CASSSRGGWQETQYF. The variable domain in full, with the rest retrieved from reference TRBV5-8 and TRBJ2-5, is EAGVTQSPTHLIKTRGQQATLRCSPISGHTSVYWYQQALGLGLQFLLWYDEGEERNRGNFPPRFSGRQFPNYSSELNVNALELEDSALYLCASSSRGGWQETQYFGPGTRLLVL.

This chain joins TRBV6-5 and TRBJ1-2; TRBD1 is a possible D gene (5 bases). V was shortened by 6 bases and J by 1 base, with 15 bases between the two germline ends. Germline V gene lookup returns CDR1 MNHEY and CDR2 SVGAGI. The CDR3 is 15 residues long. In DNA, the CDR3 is TGTGCCAGCAGCAAAGGGACGGCGGTTAACTATGGCTACACCTTC. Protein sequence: CASSKGTAVNYGYTF.

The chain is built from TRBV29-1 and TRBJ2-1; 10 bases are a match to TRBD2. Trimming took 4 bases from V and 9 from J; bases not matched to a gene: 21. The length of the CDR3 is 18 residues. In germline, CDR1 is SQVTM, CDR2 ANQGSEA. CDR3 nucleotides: TGCAGCGTTGTTCGGCTAGCGGGAGCGCGGGCCTACTTGGGTGAGCAGTTCTTC. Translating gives CSVVRLAGARAYLGEQFF.

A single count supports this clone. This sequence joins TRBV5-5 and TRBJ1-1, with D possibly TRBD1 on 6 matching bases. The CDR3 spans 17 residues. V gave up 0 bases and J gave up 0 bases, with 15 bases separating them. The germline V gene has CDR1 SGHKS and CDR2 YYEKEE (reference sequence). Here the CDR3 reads CASSLGPGGGVNTEAFF. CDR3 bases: TGTGCCAGCAGCTTGGGACCCGGGGGCGGGGTGAACACTGAAGCTTTCTTT.

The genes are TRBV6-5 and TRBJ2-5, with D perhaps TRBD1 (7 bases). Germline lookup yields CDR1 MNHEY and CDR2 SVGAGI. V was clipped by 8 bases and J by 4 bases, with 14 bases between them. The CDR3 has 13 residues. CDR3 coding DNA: TGTGCCAGCTCCAGGGGGGCTGGAGAGACCCAGTACTTC. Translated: CASSRGAGETQYF.

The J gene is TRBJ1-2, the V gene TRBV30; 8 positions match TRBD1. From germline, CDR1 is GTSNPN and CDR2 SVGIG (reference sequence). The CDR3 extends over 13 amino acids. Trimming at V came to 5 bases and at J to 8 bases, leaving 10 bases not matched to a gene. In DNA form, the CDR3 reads TGTGCCTGGGGCGATTCAGGGGGCAGGGGCTACACCTTC. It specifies CAWGDSGGRGYTF.

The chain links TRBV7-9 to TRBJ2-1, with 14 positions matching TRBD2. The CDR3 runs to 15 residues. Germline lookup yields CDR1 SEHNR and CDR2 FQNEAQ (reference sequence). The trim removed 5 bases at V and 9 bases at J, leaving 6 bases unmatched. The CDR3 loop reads CASSPGLAGAAEQFF. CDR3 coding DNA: TGTGCCAGCAGCCCGGGACTAGCGGGAGCGGCTGAGCAGTTCTTC.

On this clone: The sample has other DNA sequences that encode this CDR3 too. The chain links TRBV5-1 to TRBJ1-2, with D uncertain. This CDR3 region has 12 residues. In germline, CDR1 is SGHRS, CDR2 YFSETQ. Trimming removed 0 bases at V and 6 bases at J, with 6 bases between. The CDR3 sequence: CASSLAGDGYTF. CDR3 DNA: TGCGCCAGCAGCTTGGCCGGGGATGGCTACACCTTC.

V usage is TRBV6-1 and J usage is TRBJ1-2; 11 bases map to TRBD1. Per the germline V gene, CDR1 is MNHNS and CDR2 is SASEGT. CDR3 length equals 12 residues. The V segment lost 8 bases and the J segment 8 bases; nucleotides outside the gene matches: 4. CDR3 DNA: TGTGCCAGCGAGGGACAGGGGGGAGGCTACACCTTC. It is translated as CASEGQGGGYTF.

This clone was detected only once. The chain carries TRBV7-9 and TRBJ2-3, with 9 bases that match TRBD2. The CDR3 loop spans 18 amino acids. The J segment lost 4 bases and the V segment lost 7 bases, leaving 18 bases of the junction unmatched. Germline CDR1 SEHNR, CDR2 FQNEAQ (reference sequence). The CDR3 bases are TGTGCCAGCACCCCGTTTCTTTCTGCGGGAGGGGCCGCAGATACGCAGTATTTT. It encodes CASTPFLSAGGAADTQYF.

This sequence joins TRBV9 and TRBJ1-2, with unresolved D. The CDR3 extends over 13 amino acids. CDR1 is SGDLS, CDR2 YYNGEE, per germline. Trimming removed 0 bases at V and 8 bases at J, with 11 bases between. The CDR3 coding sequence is TGTGCCAGCAGCGTAGGCTGGGGAGGAGGCTACACCTTC. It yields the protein CASSVGWGGGYTF.

The CDR3 protein is CASSLQLTNEKLFF. The CDR3 bases are TGTGCCAGCAGCTTACAATTAACTAATGAAAAACTGTTTTTT. V is TRBV7-6 and J is TRBJ1-4, with D unresolved. CDR1 and CDR2 from the germline V gene are SGHVS and FNYEAQ. Trimming left V 2 bases short and J 1 base short, with 5 bases between. CDR3 size: 14 residues. Full variable domain (remainder filled in from reference TRBV7-6 and TRBJ1-4): GAGVSQSPRYKVTKRGQDVALRCDPISGHVSLYWYRQALGQGPEFLTYFNYEAQQDKSGLPNDRFSAERPEGSISTLTIQRTEQRDSAMYRCASSLQLTNEKLFFGSGTQLSVL.

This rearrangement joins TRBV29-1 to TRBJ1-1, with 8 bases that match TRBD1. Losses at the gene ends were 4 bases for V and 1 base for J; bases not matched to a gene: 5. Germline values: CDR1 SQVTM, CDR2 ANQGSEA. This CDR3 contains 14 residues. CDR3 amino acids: CSVGQGAPNTEAFF. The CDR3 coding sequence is TGCAGCGTTGGGCAGGGGGCACCGAACACTGAAGCTTTCTTT.